The 20 T cell receptor beta chains below all came from one sample that was sequenced in a study of blood T cell repertoires in COVID-19. Data came from immunoSEQ multiplex PCR; TCRdb stores just in-frame clones and leaves some out. The sample holds about 180,000 clones, approximately 86% seen once. Material for sequencing was peripheral blood. The receptors here all came from a man aged 50-60 years with active or convalescent COVID-19.

The chain joins TRBV7-2 to TRBJ2-7; 9 bases are shared with TRBD2. Unmatched junction bases numbered 5, after V lost 4 bases and J lost 1 base. The CDR3 runs 15 residues. CDR1 and CDR2 (germline): SGHTA, FQGNSA. CDR3 DNA sequence: TGTGCCAGCAGCTCTCAGCGGGGGGTTTCCTACGAGCAGTACTTC. Its protein is CASSSQRGVSYEQYF.

This clone was detected once. This chain uses TRBV19 with TRBJ2-5; perhaps TRBD1 as D (6 bases). In germline, CDR1 is LNHDA, CDR2 SQIVND (reference sequence). Trimming took off 8 bases at V and 1 base at J, with 8 bases between the two ends. CDR3 length: 12 residues. The CDR3 nucleotides read TGTGCCAGTGGCAGGGGCCAAGAGACCCAGTACTTC. Protein sequence: CASGRGQETQYF.

This chain connects TRBV2 to TRBJ2-7, with TRBD2 matching 13 bases. V lost 7 bases and J lost 5; bases outside the gene matches: 11. CDR1 SNHLY and CDR2 FYNNEI come from the germline V gene. The CDR3 consists of 16 residues. The CDR3: CASNIIGTSGNHEQYF. CDR3 DNA: TGTGCCAGCAATATCATCGGGACTAGCGGGAACCACGAGCAGTACTTC.

This chain links TRBV6-5 with TRBJ1-5, with a weak D call TRBD1 (6 bases). CDR3 length: 14 amino acids. Germline lookup yields CDR1 MNHEY and CDR2 SVGAGI. Trimming took off 2 bases at V and 6 bases at J, with 11 bases between the two ends. The DNA of the CDR3 is TGTGCCAGCAGTTACCTACAGGGCACTCAGCCCCAGCATTTT. Amino acids: CASSYLQGTQPQHF.

This chain joins TRBV4-2 and TRBJ1-1; a possible D gene is TRBD1 (5 bases). CDR3 length: 16 residues. The germline V gene encodes CDR1 LGHNA and CDR2 YNFKEQ. Deletions cut 2 bases from V and 4 bases from J, with 17 bases between. CDR3 nucleotide sequence: TGTGCCAGCAGCCAATTTAGTGGGCAGGGAGGCACTGAAGCTTTCTTT. Protein: CASSQFSGQGGTEAFF.

The chain is built from TRBV30 and TRBJ2-5; D is uncertain. Germline CDR1 reads GTSNPN; CDR2 reads SVGIG (reference sequence). This CDR3 is 13 amino acids long. The V end lost 2 bases, the J end lost 2 bases, and 9 bases lay between the germline ends. CDR3 in amino acids: CAWSRQPQETQYF. The CDR3 nucleotides read TGTGCCTGGAGTAGACAACCGCAAGAGACCCAGTACTTC. The full variable domain, rest sourced from reference TRBV30 and TRBJ2-5, is SQTIHQWPATLVQPVGSPLSLECTVEGTSNPNLYWYRQAAGRGLQLLFYSVGIGQISSEVPQNLSASRPQDRQFILSSKKLLLSDSGFYLCAWSRQPQETQYFGPGTRLLVL.

The gene calls are TRBV14 and TRBJ2-3, with 7 bases identical to TRBD1. After removal of 4 bases from V and 4 bases from J, the junction contained 8 bases not matched to a gene. The CDR3 is made up of 15 amino acids. Germline CDR1 is SGHDN and CDR2 is FVKESK. CDR3 amino acids: CASSRVQGSPDTQYF. In DNA form, the CDR3 reads TGTGCCAGCAGCCGAGTACAGGGGAGTCCAGATACGCAGTATTTT.

J is TRBJ2-7 and V is TRBV28, with D perhaps TRBD2 (5 bases). CDR3 length: 14 residues. Trimming cost V 3 bases and J 2 bases, with 11 bases left between them. Germline CDR1 reads MDHEN; CDR2 reads SYDVKM. The CDR3: CASSLVMEAYEQYF. The CDR3 nucleotides read TGTGCCAGCAGTTTGGTAATGGAGGCCTACGAGCAGTACTTC.

Details on this clone: Sequence at one end of the junction differs from germline and may be a read error. The rearrangement uses TRBV19 and TRBJ1-2; perhaps TRBD1 as D (6 bases). Germline V gene sequence: CDR1 LNHDA, CDR2 SQIVND (reference sequence). The CDR3 consists of 11 residues. The DNA of the CDR3 is TGTGCCAGTCGGGGGGGGCCCCCCCTTCCCTTC. The encoded protein is CASRGGPPLPF.

This rearrangement joins TRBV5-1 to TRBJ1-5, with a possible D match to TRBD1 (5 bases). Germline V gene data show CDR1 as SGHRS and CDR2 as YFSETQ. The CDR3 runs to 16 residues. Trimming pared 0 bases from V and 11 bases from J, leaving 21 bases between. CDR3 loop: CASSLEPGGSLGAQHF. DNA for the CDR3: TGCGCCAGCAGCTTGGAGCCAGGAGGGTCTCTAGGGGCCCAGCATTTT. Supplemented by reference TRBV5-1 and TRBJ1-5, the full variable domain reads KAGVTQTPRYLIKTRGQQVTLSCSPISGHRSVSWYQQTPGQGLQFLFEYFSETQRNKGNFPGRFSGRQFSNSRSEMNVSTLELGDSALYLCASSLEPGGSLGAQHFGDGTRLSIL.

The chain is built from TRBV6-1 and TRBJ1-1; D call uncertain. The ends were cut back, 2 bases at V and 1 base at J, with 11 bases in the middle. Germline V gene lookup returns CDR1 MNHNS and CDR2 SASEGT. The CDR3 is 15 amino acids. The CDR3 loop reads CASSESRVWNTEAFF. CDR3 DNA sequence: TGTGCCAGCAGTGAATCGAGGGTTTGGAACACTGAAGCTTTCTTT.

This chain joins TRBV29-1 and TRBJ1-6; D gene ambiguous. The CDR3 covers 13 residues. Germline CDR1 and CDR2: SQVTM and ANQGSEA. The V end was cut by 0 bases, the J end by 4 bases, with 4 bases between. CDR3 bases: TGCAGCGTTGAAGATCAATATAATTCACCCCTCCACTTT. This translates into CSVEDQYNSPLHF.

The chain links TRBV27 to TRBJ1-1; 8 bases align to TRBD1. CDR1 and CDR2 (germline): MNHEY, SMNVEV (reference sequence). V dropped 4 bases and J dropped 4; count of bases not matched to a gene: 17. The length of the CDR3 is 18 residues. This CDR3 is CASSSRGRGRGSGTEAFF. CDR3 bases: TGTGCCAGCAGTTCCCGGGGCAGGGGGCGAGGTTCGGGCACTGAAGCTTTCTTT.

The chain is built from TRBV24-1 and TRBJ1-2, with D unresolved. Per the germline V gene, CDR1 is KGHDR and CDR2 is SFDVKD. Deletions cut 3 bases from V and 5 bases from J, with 9 bases between. The CDR3 extends over 13 amino acids. The CDR3 reads CATSDPGMYGYTF. DNA for the CDR3: TGTGCCACCAGTGATCCGGGGATGTATGGCTACACCTTC.

The genes are TRBV11-2 and TRBJ2-7; a possible D gene is TRBD1 (6 bases). Germline V gives CDR1 SGHAT, CDR2 FQNNGV. This CDR3 is built from 14 residues. V was cut by 5 bases and J by 3 bases, with 14 bases left in between. The CDR3 DNA reads as TGTGCCAGCAGCCCTACCCGACAGGACTACGAGCAGTACTTC. Its protein product is CASSPTRQDYEQYF.

In nucleotides, the CDR3 is TGTGCCAGCAGCCCACAGGGGACCCATCAGCCCCAGCATTTT. Its protein is CASSPQGTHQPQHF. The chain combines TRBV5-6 with TRBJ1-5; 7 nucleotides match TRBD1. Germline V gives CDR1 SGHDT, CDR2 YYEEEE. CDR3 size: 14 residues. The trim removed 4 bases at V and 5 bases at J, leaving 6 bases unmatched.

The chain recombines TRBV15 with TRBJ1-1; a weak D match, TRBD1 (5 bases). Trimming took 0 bases from V and 0 from J, leaving 11 bases between them. CDR3 length equals 16 residues. The germline V gene has CDR1 LNHNV and CDR2 YYDKDF (reference sequence). As DNA, the CDR3 is TGTGCCACCAGCAGAGATTTAGGGGTCATGAACACTGAAGCTTTCTTT. Translation: CATSRDLGVMNTEAFF.

V is TRBV3-1 (or the pseudogene TRBV3-2) and J is TRBJ1-2; D not resolved. Deletions cut 4 bases from V and 6 bases from J, with 18 bases between. Germline CDR1 and CDR2: LGHDT and YNNKEL (reference sequence). This CDR3 comprises 15 residues. The CDR3 bases are TGTGCCAGCAGCCCCTTACCCGGGGAAGGGAATGGCTACACCTTC. Translating it yields CASSPLPGEGNGYTF.

The V and J genes are TRBV2 and TRBJ2-1; TRBD2 might be the D (6 bases). The CDR3 has 13 amino acids. CDR1 is SNHLY, CDR2 FYNNEI, per germline. V gave up 8 bases and J gave up 4 bases, with 12 bases separating them. The CDR3 DNA sequence: TGTGCCAGCCAGACGGGGGTATACAATGAGCAGTTCTTC. It is translated as CASQTGVYNEQFF. The variable domain in full, completed from reference TRBV2 and TRBJ2-1, reads EPEVTQTPSHQVTQMGQEVILRCVPISNHLYFYWYRQILGQKVEFLVSFYNNEISEKSEIFDDQFSVERPDGSNFTLKIRSTKLEDSAMYFCASQTGVYNEQFFGPGTRLTVL.

The chain joins TRBV9 to TRBJ2-7, with 7 bases aligning to TRBD1. CDR3 size: 15 residues. The V gene end was trimmed by 0 bases and the J gene end by 10 bases; junction bases not matched to a gene: 13. CDR1 and CDR2 (germline): SGDLS, YYNGEE. This chain's CDR3 is CASSVGGQVKLPQYF. In DNA form, the CDR3 reads TGTGCCAGCAGCGTAGGAGGACAGGTGAAACTGCCTCAGTACTTC.